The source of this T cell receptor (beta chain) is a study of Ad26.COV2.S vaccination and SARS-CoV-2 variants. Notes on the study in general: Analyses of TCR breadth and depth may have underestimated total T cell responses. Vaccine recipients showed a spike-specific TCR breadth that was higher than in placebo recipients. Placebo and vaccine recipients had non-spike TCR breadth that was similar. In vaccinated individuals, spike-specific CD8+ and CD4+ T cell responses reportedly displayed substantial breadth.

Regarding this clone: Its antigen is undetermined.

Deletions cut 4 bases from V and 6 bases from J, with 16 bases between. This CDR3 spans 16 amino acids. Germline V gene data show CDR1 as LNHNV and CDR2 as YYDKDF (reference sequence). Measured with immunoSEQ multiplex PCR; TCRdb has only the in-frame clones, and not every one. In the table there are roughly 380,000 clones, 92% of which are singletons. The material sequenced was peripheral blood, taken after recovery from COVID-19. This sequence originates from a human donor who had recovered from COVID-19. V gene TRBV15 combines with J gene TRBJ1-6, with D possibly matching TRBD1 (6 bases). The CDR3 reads CATSTFPTGGNSPLHF. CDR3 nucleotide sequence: TGTGCCACCAGCACGTTCCCGACAGGAGGTAATTCACCCCTCCACTTT.